This T cell receptor beta chain was recorded in a study of shared clonotypes between healthy human individuals. Germline lookup yields CDR1 MNHEY and CDR2 SVGAGI. This CDR3 has 14 amino acids. V shed 5 bases and J shed 8 bases, with 18 bases lying between them. Data came from immunoSEQ multiplex PCR; TCRdb stores just in-frame clones and leaves some out. Here the sample spans some 2.3 million clones, 85% to 95% being singletons. This clone came up once. The TCR originated in a man between 18 and 29 years old in good health. Some clones in this sample may be carry-over from other donors' samples. The chain couples TRBV6-5 to TRBJ1-1, with D possibly being TRBD1 (6 bases). The specimen was naive CD4+ T cells from PBMCs. The subset denotes: CD45RA+ positively selected. The CDR3 reads CASSRRRTELEAFF. The CDR3 DNA follows: TGTGCCAGCAGTCGACGACGGACAGAGCTGGAAGCTTTCTTT.